The 5 T cell receptor beta chains presented below share a single source sample, sequenced in a study of a mutant IDH1 vaccine in newly diagnosed glioma. Sequenced by immunoSEQ multiplex PCR; TCRdb stores in-frame clones only, minus some. The profile shows around 61,000 clones, 75% of them singletons. The time point here: week 47, end of study. Every vaccine dose comprised 300 ug of mutant IDH1 20-mer peptide plus topical imiquimod. These receptors are not linked to any known antigen. The sequences come from PBMCs, collected from a glioma patient whose treatment included an IDH1 peptide vaccine. The receptor source for this set is a man aged 50 to 60 with glioma.

The chain uses TRBV5-1 and TRBJ1-4, with D perhaps matching TRBD1 (6 bases). The germline V gene has CDR1 SGHRS and CDR2 YFSETQ. Trimming took off 2 bases at V and 8 bases at J, with 13 bases between the two ends. The CDR3 sequence is 14 residues long. The CDR3 sequence is CASSFRQEGEKLFF. CDR3 DNA sequence: TGCGCCAGCAGCTTCCGACAGGAGGGGGAAAAACTGTTTTTT.

The chain employs TRBV6-1 and TRBJ2-7, with no clear D. CDR1 is MNHNS, CDR2 SASEGT, per germline. Trimming shortened V by 1 base and J by 0 bases, and 7 bases separated the two germline ends. This CDR3 spans 14 amino acids. The CDR3: CASSEGSSSYEQYF. CDR3 in DNA: TGTGCCAGCAGTGAAGGGTCCAGCTCCTACGAGCAGTACTTC.

Judged by abundance, this clone is medium-sized. The CDR3 region is CASSPALATGELFF. In DNA form, the CDR3 reads TGCGCCAGCAGCCCCGCCCTAGCGACCGGGGAGCTGTTTTTT. The V gene is TRBV5-1, the J gene TRBJ2-2; a weak D match, TRBD2 (6 bases). Germline CDR1 reads SGHRS; CDR2 reads YFSETQ. V lost 4 bases to trimming and J lost 5 bases, with 12 bases between them. CDR3 length: 14 residues. The full variable domain, its missing parts supplied by reference TRBV5-1 and TRBJ2-2, is KAGVTQTPRYLIKTRGQQVTLSCSPISGHRSVSWYQQTPGQGLQFLFEYFSETQRNKGNFPGRFSGRQFSNSRSEMNVSTLELGDSALYLCASSPALATGELFFGEGSRLTVL.

V usage is TRBV6-5 and J usage is TRBJ1-3, with D maybe TRBD1 (6 bases). V lost 8 bases and J lost 4, with 15 bases in between. The CDR3 runs to 14 residues. CDR1 MNHEY and CDR2 SVGAGI come from the germline V gene. The CDR3 DNA is TGTGCCAGCGGCTCGGGGGGCGCGGGAAACACCATATATTTT. Translation: CASGSGGAGNTIYF.

This chain uses TRBV30 with TRBJ2-2; D ambiguous. The CDR3 covers 13 residues. V was shortened by 3 bases and J by 4 bases, with 9 bases between the two germline ends. Germline-derived CDR1 and CDR2 are GTSNPN and SVGIG (reference sequence). The CDR3 loop is CAWSQSFTGELFF. The CDR3, as DNA: TGTGCCTGGAGCCAGAGCTTCACCGGGGAGCTGTTTTTT.